This T cell receptor (beta chain) was captured in a study of cytomegalovirus exposure and HLA in healthy donors. Study outcomes and limitations: CMV serostatus stood as the only immune exposure information on hand.

Germline-derived CDR1 and CDR2 are SGDLS and YYNGEE. CDR3 size: 14 residues. V shed 5 bases and J shed 5 bases, with 16 bases lying between them. The study sampled nominally healthy donors, though unrecorded immune exposures were likely. Details on this clone: Its antigen is unknown.

The PCR ran on 60 Vbeta and 13 Jbeta primers. Sequencing used immunoSEQ multiplex PCR; TCRdb keeps in-frame clones, though not all of them. The repertoire holds under 200,000 clones, with roughly 84% as singletons. The chain joins TRBV9 to TRBJ1-2; a weak D match, TRBD1 (5 bases). The sequence was collected from a young man in good health and CMV-seropositive. Source material: PBMCs. The CDR3 spells CASRKGSDTYGYTF. DNA of the CDR3: TGTGCCAGCAGGAAGGGGTCGGACACATATGGCTACACCTTC.